Here is one T cell receptor beta chain with its context. The data belong to a study of blood T cells in healthy people across ages. Per-sample PBMC isolation yielded at least 6.5 million cells. Alongside a J-beta primer mix, a sample-barcoded 5' primer served in a second PCR lasting about 7 to 12 cycles. Each cDNA molecule, via a template-switch adaptor with 12 random nucleotides, was tagged. TCRdb redid the calling of the 5' RACE reads with MiXCR, one entry per CDR3 protein. The sample shows approximately 780,000 distinct CDR3 sequences, around 24% of them seen only once. The same specimen was also included in a second study, on T cells of mothers and their children. In that study: Extraction yielded RNA that went, in full, into cDNA synthesis at about 1.5 ug per 15 ul. The study found thymic selection shapes TCR recombination output similarly in related and unrelated pairs.

This sequence originates from a boy between 10 and 17 years old in good health. The sequenced sample was blood.

CDR3 nucleotide sequence: TGTGCCAGCAGTTGGGACCCCCAAGAGACCCAGTACTTC. It encodes CASSWDPQETQYF. The chain links TRBV2 to TRBJ2-5; either TRBD1 or TRBD2 may fit D (5 bases each). The germline V gene has CDR1 SNHLY and CDR2 FYNNEI. This CDR3 spans 13 amino acids. V was shortened by 5 bases and J by 1 base, with 8 bases between the two germline ends.